These 31 T cell receptor beta chains share one sample of origin, sequenced in a study of OX40 agonist ivuxolimab in advanced cancers. The method was immunoSEQ multiplex PCR; TCRdb's version includes in-frame clones alone and lacks a portion of them. The sample holds roughly 70,000 clones, about 90% seen once. Sequencing used CD4+ or CD8+ T cells sorted from blood, obtained in a trial of the OX40 agonist ivuxolimab. The source of these receptors is an adult with an advanced solid tumor such as melanoma, head and neck, liver or kidney cancer.

CDR3 protein: CATSRRGSNQPQHF. The DNA of the CDR3 is TGTGCCACCAGCCGACGGGGGAGCAATCAGCCCCAGCATTTT. The V call is TRBV15, the J call TRBJ1-5; D is perhaps TRBD1 (5 bases). The CDR3 loop spans 14 amino acids. Germline CDR1 reads LNHNV; CDR2 reads YYDKDF (reference sequence). V shed 5 bases and J shed 1 base, with 9 bases lying between them.

This chain connects TRBV7-6 to TRBJ2-2; the D is unclear. Germline CDR1 is SGHVS and CDR2 is FNYEAQ. With 5 bases removed from V and 4 bases from J, the gap between germline ends came to 2 bases. This CDR3 has 11 amino acids. The CDR3 region has the DNA TGTGCCAGCAGCCTCACCGGGGAGCTGTTTTTT. Its translation: CASSLTGELFF.

DNA for the CDR3: TGTGCCAGCAGCCAAGATCGATATGGGAGCGGGCTGCGCGTCGGGGAGCTGTTTTTT. Translated, it gives CASSQDRYGSGLRVGELFF. The rearrangement joins TRBV14 to TRBJ2-2; D might be TRBD2 (6 bases). V lost 0 bases, J lost 7 bases, and 24 bases lay in between. The CDR3 spans 19 residues. Germline lookup yields CDR1 SGHDN and CDR2 FVKESK.

The rearrangement uses TRBV27 and TRBJ2-2; D might be TRBD1 (5 bases). Trimming stripped 3 bases from V and 5 bases from J, with 13 bases between. Per the germline V gene, CDR1 is MNHEY and CDR2 is SMNVEV (reference sequence). This CDR3 region has 15 residues. The CDR3 sequence: CASSFRATGTGELFF. The CDR3 DNA sequence: TGTGCCAGCAGTTTTAGGGCCACAGGAACCGGGGAGCTGTTTTTT.

The chain uses TRBV7-9 and TRBJ2-1; D not certain. Germline V gives CDR1 SEHNR, CDR2 FQNEAQ (reference sequence). The CDR3 loop spans 12 amino acids. V gave up 5 bases and J gave up 10 bases, with 12 bases separating them. The CDR3 coding sequence is TGTGCCAGCAGCCTCGGGTCTTTAGAGCAGTTCTTC. Protein product: CASSLGSLEQFF.

The chain couples TRBV13 to TRBJ2-2; D not certain. Germline V gene data show CDR1 as PRHDT and CDR2 as FYEKMQ (reference sequence). CDR3 length: 14 amino acids. V lost 5 bases and J 2 bases, leaving 9 bases between the germline ends. The CDR3 DNA follows: TGTGCCAGCAGCGACGTCTCTAACACCGGGGAGCTGTTTTTT. It is translated as CASSDVSNTGELFF.

A few counts support this clone. The rearrangement uses TRBV19 and TRBJ2-1; D not certain. Germline-derived CDR1 and CDR2 are LNHDA and SQIVND (reference sequence). The V and J ends lost 8 bases and 7 bases respectively, with 15 bases between them. The CDR3 runs 13 residues. CDR3 in amino acids: CASSPTGWNEQFF. Here the CDR3 DNA reads TGTGCCAGTTCTCCTACCGGGTGGAATGAGCAGTTCTTC.

This chain links TRBV5-6 with TRBJ2-2, with a weak D call TRBD1 (5 bases). This CDR3 has 13 amino acids. Trimming took 0 bases from V and 7 from J, leaving 7 bases between them. Germline V CDR1 and CDR2: SGHDT, YYEEEE. CDR3 nucleotide sequence: TGTGCCAGCAGCTTGGGGGGCGGCGGGGAGCTGTTTTTT. It yields the protein CASSLGGGGELFF.

The chain has TRBV9 and TRBJ2-3; TRBD2 is a possible D gene (6 bases). V lost 3 bases to trimming and J lost 2 bases, with 16 bases between them. The V gene's germline CDR1 is SGDLS and CDR2 YYNGEE. The CDR3 sequence is 16 residues long. The CDR3 sequence: CASSDGGSGATDTQYF. The CDR3 nucleotides read TGTGCCAGCAGCGATGGGGGGTCCGGTGCCACAGATACGCAGTATTTT.

This chain uses TRBV29-1 with TRBJ2-1; either TRBD1 or TRBD2 may fit D (5 bases each). There are 11 residues in the CDR3. Germline loops: CDR1 SQVTM, CDR2 ANQGSEA. V shed 7 bases and J shed 10 bases, with 14 bases lying between them. The CDR3 loop reads CSGGRLPEQFF. For the CDR3, the DNA is TGCAGCGGGGGACGACTACCCGAGCAGTTCTTC.

The chain carries TRBV6-1 and TRBJ2-1; no definite D call. Germline V gives CDR1 MNHNS, CDR2 SASEGT. Trimming stripped 1 base from V and 8 bases from J, with 18 bases between. CDR3 length: 16 residues. CDR3 in amino acids: CASSEEVGGPLDEQFF. The CDR3 nucleotides are TGTGCCAGCAGTGAAGAGGTGGGTGGGCCCCTGGATGAGCAGTTCTTC.

The chain couples TRBV28 to TRBJ2-2; 9 positions match TRBD1. Germline-derived CDR1 and CDR2 are MDHEN and SYDVKM. CDR3 length: 15 residues. V was pared by 4 bases and J by 3 bases, with 3 bases of the junction left unmatched. The CDR3 loop is CASSYGTGYTGELFF. CDR3 DNA sequence: TGTGCCAGCAGTTACGGGACAGGGTACACCGGGGAGCTGTTTTTT.

CDR3 DNA: TGTGCCAGCAACTTAGGTGAGCAGTTCTTC. Protein: CASNLGEQFF. The V and J genes are TRBV2 and TRBJ2-1; D not resolved. Trimming pared 7 bases from V and 9 bases from J, leaving 7 bases between. Germline V gives CDR1 SNHLY, CDR2 FYNNEI. This CDR3 has 10 residues.

The rearrangement joins TRBV7-6 to TRBJ1-4; a possible D gene is TRBD1 (6 bases). Between the trimmed V and J ends, which lost 5 bases and 6 bases, there was a span of 10 bases. This CDR3 contains 13 residues. The germline gives CDR1 SGHVS, CDR2 FNYEAQ. The CDR3 is CASSRAGDEKLFF. In DNA, the CDR3 is TGTGCCAGCAGCAGGGCAGGGGATGAAAAACTGTTTTTT.

The V and J genes are TRBV10-3 and TRBJ1-5; no reliable D call. CDR1 and CDR2 from the germline V gene are ENHRY and SYGVKD. Trimming stripped 6 bases from V and 6 bases from J, with 12 bases between. CDR3 length: 13 residues. The CDR3 here is CAIREGLGQPQHF. In DNA form, the CDR3 reads TGTGCCATCAGGGAGGGTCTAGGTCAGCCCCAGCATTTT.

The V call is TRBV27, the J call TRBJ2-1, with D perhaps assigned TRBD1 or TRBD2 (6 bases each). Germline CDR1 and CDR2: MNHEY and SMNVEV (reference sequence). V dropped 6 bases and J dropped 2 bases, with 11 bases sitting between them. This CDR3 spans 14 amino acids. The CDR3 protein is CASRSGGPYNEQFF. The CDR3 nucleotides read TGTGCCAGCAGGTCCGGGGGCCCCTACAATGAGCAGTTCTTC.

The CDR3 reads CASSYEGNFYEQYF. The CDR3 bases are TGTGCCAGCAGTTATGAGGGGAATTTCTACGAGCAGTACTTC. This chain connects TRBV6-5 to TRBJ2-7, with D perhaps TRBD1 or TRBD2 (5 bases each). The CDR3 sequence is 14 residues long. The ends were cut back, 3 bases at V and 3 bases at J, with 12 bases in the middle. Germline CDR1 reads MNHEY; CDR2 reads SVGAGI.

This sequence joins TRBV21-1 and TRBJ2-3; the table's TRBD2 call for D was not verified on the DNA. TRBV21-1 is listed as a pseudogene. This CDR3 has 17 amino acids. The CDR3 sequence: CASSSLLRLVPTDTQYF. For the CDR3, the DNA is TGTGCCAGCAGCAGTTTGCTTCGTTTAGTTCCCACAGATACGCAGTATTTT.

The genes are TRBV7-2 and TRBJ1-5; the match to TRBD1 covers 8 bases. J gave up 5 bases and V 11 bases, and 8 bases lay outside the gene matches. From germline, CDR1 is SGHTA and CDR2 FQGNSA. The CDR3 totals 13 residues. CDR3 region: CAEGQGADQPQHF. DNA of the CDR3: TGTGCCGAGGGGCAGGGGGCAGATCAGCCCCAGCATTTT.

The V call is TRBV27, the J call TRBJ2-7; D is unresolved. Trimming removed 8 bases at V and 0 bases at J, with 14 bases between. Germline values: CDR1 MNHEY, CDR2 SMNVEV (reference sequence). This CDR3 spans 14 amino acids. The CDR3: CASLGRKDSYEQYF. CDR3 coding DNA: TGTGCCAGCCTCGGGCGGAAAGACTCCTACGAGCAGTACTTC.

This clone was recorded only once. The same CDR3 can be traced to other DNA sequences in this sample. V usage is TRBV5-4 and J usage is TRBJ2-7; D gene ambiguous. V was pared by 0 bases and J by 2 bases, with 3 bases between. This CDR3 spans 12 amino acids. The germline V gene encodes CDR1 SGHNT and CDR2 YYREEE (reference sequence). The CDR3: CASSLGTYEQYF. The CDR3, as DNA: TGTGCCAGCAGCTTGGGGACCTACGAGCAGTACTTC.

The rearrangement uses TRBV6-5 and TRBJ2-2; no firm D call. Trimming cost V 2 bases and J 2 bases, with 12 bases left between them. CDR3 length equals 16 residues. The V gene's germline CDR1 is MNHEY and CDR2 SVGAGI. The CDR3, as DNA: TGTGCCAGCAGTTACGTTCCGGAAATTAACACCGGGGAGCTGTTTTTT. Its protein is CASSYVPEINTGELFF.

Written as DNA, the CDR3 is TGTGCCAGCAGCTACTATCCCGGGGAGCTGTTTTTT. Protein: CASSYYPGELFF. V usage is TRBV5-4 and J usage is TRBJ2-2; D unclear. Between the trimmed V and J ends, which lost 3 bases and 6 bases, there was a span of 6 bases. From germline, CDR1 is SGHNT and CDR2 YYREEE (reference sequence). This CDR3 is built from 12 residues.

The chain couples TRBV5-4 to TRBJ2-1, with D possibly TRBD2 on 7 matching bases. The length of the CDR3 is 13 residues. Germline CDR1 is SGHNT and CDR2 is YYREEE (reference sequence). Trimming stripped 3 bases from V and 10 bases from J, with 14 bases between. CDR3 residues: CASSSGGLREQFF. CDR3 sequence (DNA): TGTGCCAGCAGCTCGGGGGGCTTAAGGGAGCAGTTCTTC. Looking up the rest from reference TRBV5-4 and TRBJ2-1 gives the full variable domain: ETGVTQSPTHLIKTRGQQVTLRCSSQSGHNTVSWYQQALGQGPQFIFQYYREEENGRGNFPPRFSGLQFPNYSSELNVNALELDDSALYLCASSSGGLREQFFGPGTRLTVL.

In this sample, this clone turned up once. The chain links TRBV7-9 to TRBJ1-5; the D is unclear. V shed 5 bases and J shed 3 bases, with 11 bases lying between them. Germline lookup yields CDR1 SEHNR and CDR2 FQNEAQ (reference sequence). This CDR3 region has 14 residues. The CDR3 DNA reads TGTGCCAGCAGCCCCTACTTCGCCAATCAGCCCCAGCATTTT. Its protein is CASSPYFANQPQHF.

This clone was seen just once. The genes are TRBV7-9 and TRBJ1-5; TRBD1 matches 7 bases. CDR1 and CDR2 (germline): SEHNR, FQNEAQ (reference sequence). V shed 5 bases, J shed 0 bases, and the junction held 4 bases outside the gene matches. This CDR3 has 15 amino acids. The CDR3 nucleotides are TGTGCCAGCAGCCTGACAGGGTCTAGCAATCAGCCCCAGCATTTT. It translates to CASSLTGSSNQPQHF.

V is TRBV13 and J is TRBJ2-3; 8 bases align to TRBD1. J was trimmed by 5 bases and V by 6 bases; bases with no gene match: 7. The CDR3 consists of 14 residues. CDR1 PRHDT and CDR2 FYEKMQ come from the germline V gene (reference sequence). The CDR3 coding sequence is TGTGCCAGCAGGCTTCAGGGGGCTAGAGATACGCAGTATTTT. Translating it yields CASRLQGARDTQYF.

J is TRBJ1-2 and V is TRBV2; D uncertain. Trimming removed 5 bases at V and 0 bases at J, with 7 bases between. This CDR3 has 13 amino acids. The germline V gene encodes CDR1 SNHLY and CDR2 FYNNEI. CDR3 sequence: CASSQYSNYGYTF. CDR3 sequence (DNA): TGTGCCAGCAGTCAGTATTCTAACTATGGCTACACCTTC.

The J gene is TRBJ2-3, the V gene TRBV7-9; the D is unclear. Germline values: CDR1 SEHNR, CDR2 FQNEAQ (reference sequence). Trimming left V 1 base short and J 4 bases short, with 6 bases between. The CDR3 is 13 amino acids. Here the CDR3 reads CASSLVSPDTQYF. CDR3 sequence (DNA): TGTGCCAGCAGCTTAGTTAGTCCAGATACGCAGTATTTT.

The chain employs TRBV27 and TRBJ1-1; unclear D gene. The germline gives CDR1 MNHEY, CDR2 SMNVEV (reference sequence). The CDR3 spans 13 residues. V lost 0 bases to trimming and J lost 10 bases, with 12 bases between them. The CDR3 region has the DNA TGTGCCAGCAGTTTATCTCCCAGGCTGGGAGCTTTCTTT. Translated, it gives CASSLSPRLGAFF.

This chain connects TRBV27 to TRBJ2-7, with 13 bases that match TRBD2. V shed 5 bases, J shed 6 bases, and the junction held 7 bases outside the gene matches. The CDR3 covers 15 residues. Germline-derived CDR1 and CDR2 are MNHEY and SMNVEV (reference sequence). CDR3 loop: CASSAGLAGSREQYF. CDR3 in DNA: TGTGCCAGCAGTGCGGGACTAGCGGGAAGCCGCGAGCAGTACTTC.